This T cell receptor beta chain was retrieved from a study of long-term antiretroviral therapy in people with HIV (dated by TCRdb to about 2022). In terms of the full investigation: Collection of the earliest samples took place about a decade ahead of the 2015 WHO recommendation for immediate ART, at a time when ART was typically delayed until CD4 counts fell. A retrospective serial study tested whether ART initiation and durable HIV suppression were associated with changes in peripheral blood TRB repertoire composition and diversity. The cohort contributed over 150 cryopreserved PBMC samples from a few dozen adults with confirmed HIV infection, collected serially over a mean of approximately 6 years (range 1-12). About 40% of the roughly 30 participants with HIV were female. Test extractions of a monoclonal T-cell line alongside about 30 polyclonal samples showed no cross-contamination during QIAcube processing.

A word on this clone: Its antigen has not been determined. No base quality information exists; no much larger clone differs at one position.

Inclusion was restricted to participants for whom at least one PBMC sample before ART initiation and at least two post-ART samples were available. Treatment was received in the United States of America by all participants with HIV. Cryopreserved samples of 1-10 million PBMC were thawed and washed before DNA extraction. At the time of the earliest PBMC sample, participants with HIV were aged between roughly 23 and 60 years. PBMC samples from each participant spanned 1-4 timepoints before ART initiation and 2-8 timepoints after ART initiation, with a median of 7 samples. Serial HIV viral load, CD4+ T-cell count, ART history and demographic data were obtained for every participant. Genomic DNA was extracted from unsorted PBMC with a Qiagen kit on a QIAcube, processed in batches of 12 samples. Taken from cysteine to phenylalanine, the CDR3 has 12 residues. Left in the record is the CDR3 DNA by itself, 36 bases read in frame from the first base. The germline V gene yields ENHRY for CDR1 and SYGVKD for CDR2. The junction carries 5 bases between V and J, which are trimmed by 5 bases and 3 bases respectively.

General conclusions and limits of the study: Expanded TRB clones identified before ART initiation dominated the repertoire across all time points, though the dominance fluctuated and decreased in many PLHIV after ART. Narrower CDR3 length ranges were observed in HIV repertoires than in controls, and an antigen-experienced repertoire with only a slight naive shift after ART was suggested by the network structure. Because pre-ART samples had limited cell numbers, profiling was done on unsorted PBMC rather than on sorted CD4+ and CD8+ T cells. Starting ART was linked to a significant rise in TRB diversity, yet even after long-term ART the diversity remained significantly lower than in transplant donor controls. Inferences about post-ART repertoire changes were limited because no data were available on ART adherence, viral resistance or therapy changes. Since PBMC availability was limited, sequencing covered only the TCR beta chain, with no alpha chain pairing. The samples span the years 2004 to 2017, and the ART regimens used may be less effective than current regimens.

The immunoSEQ hsTCRB v3.0 assay was used at survey level resolution to sequence the TRB variable region. A depth of about 35,000-55,000 T-cell genomes per sample was targeted for TRB sequencing. Pooled TRB libraries were sequenced on an Illumina MiSeq with a v3 150-cycle kit. On the study's bioinformatics: Repertoire analysis was run in R within a reproducible Nextflow workflow that covered QC, data transformation and analysis. LymphoSeq2, an R package for AIRR-Seq data exploration, was used to implement custom analyses. Several samples that yielded fewer than 5000 total TRB sequences were excluded, so that 200 or so HIV repertoires were analyzed. Among the approximately 180 retained HIV repertoires, roughly 60 were collected before ART initiation and 120 to 140 were collected after ART initiation. Repertoires were downsampled to 5000 TRB nucleotide sequences, with summary statistics averaged over 100 downsampling iterations. Only TRB sequences with CDR3 regions of at least seven amino acids were retained for analysis. Two measures captured diversity: a Shannon entropy-derived clonality score and the Gini coefficient. In the repertoire networks, any two of the top 5000 CDR3 amino acid sequences were linked whenever the two sequences differed by an edit distance of one. GLIPH2 predicted antigen specificity groups and MHC restriction for TRB CDR3 amino acid sequences. To flag known associations with CMV, EBV, HIV or tissue antigens, CDR3 amino acid sequences were compared against VDJdb and McPAS-TCR. Pre-ART, post-ART and control groups were compared with Wilcoxon signed-rank tests and Holm-Bonferroni correction. TCRdb stores this immuneACCESS table with in-frame sequences only. Part of the clones is absent; in the studies checked, under half of the shortfall reflects unresolved V genes, and no reason is known for the rest. The D gene and trimming were derived from the DNA, and the V and J assignments and clone size from that table. The sample table records around 19,000 clones; 60% to 85% of these occur just once. The ten largest account for less than 10% of the sample.

The sequence came from a man aged 25 to 40 with HIV. Specimen: unsorted PBMCs, collected at the start of antiretroviral therapy. This sequence uses TRBV10-3 and TRBJ1-5, with the D gene uncertain. The DNA reads TGTGCCATCAGTTGGACCAATCAGCCCCAGCATTTT. Its coded protein is CAISWTNQPQHF.